What follows are 10 T cell receptor beta chains derived from one specimen sequenced in a study of graft-versus-host responses after intestinal transplantation. Method: immunoSEQ multiplex PCR; TCRdb's copy keeps in-frame clones and lacks some. This table has 50,000 to 75,000 clones, approximately 91% appearing once. Their target antigens are unknown. The sample in question was unstimulated CD8+ T cells sorted from spleen or lymph node cells, obtained before transplant. The receptors originated from a human donor who was the organ donor for an intestinal transplant.

The chain employs TRBV10-3 and TRBJ2-7, with 7 nucleotides matching TRBD2. This CDR3 region has 16 residues. In germline, CDR1 is ENHRY, CDR2 SYGVKD. V shed 6 bases, J shed 1 base, and the junction held 12 bases outside the gene matches. The CDR3 here is CAIRTEGAGRSYEQYF. DNA for the CDR3: TGTGCCATCAGAACGGAAGGAGCGGGAAGATCCTACGAGCAGTACTTC.

This chain joins TRBV6-1 and TRBJ2-2; D gene unclear. The germline gives CDR1 MNHNS, CDR2 SASEGT. V gave up 3 bases and J gave up 0 bases, with 14 bases separating them. The CDR3 is 17 residues long. The DNA of the CDR3 is TGTGCCAGCAGTGAGCAGACCGGGTTCGCGAACACCGGGGAGCTGTTTTTT. Translating it yields CASSEQTGFANTGELFF.

The gene calls are TRBV7-8 and TRBJ2-7, with D possibly TRBD1 on 5 matching bases. This CDR3 region has 17 residues. Per germline, CDR1 SGHVS and CDR2 FQNEAQ. The V end was cut by 3 bases, the J end by 0 bases, with 18 bases between. The CDR3: CASSFPPPGPSSYEQYF. The DNA of the CDR3 is TGTGCCAGCAGCTTTCCGCCCCCAGGGCCAAGCTCCTACGAGCAGTACTTC.

The rearrangement joins TRBV28 to TRBJ1-2; TRBD1 matches at 7 bases. The ends lost 7 bases at V and 4 bases at J; junction bases unmatched: 3. Germline values: CDR1 MDHEN, CDR2 SYDVKM. The CDR3 runs 12 residues. CDR3: CASTDRVYGYTF. The CDR3 nucleotides are TGTGCCAGCACCGACAGGGTCTATGGCTACACCTTC.

V is TRBV6-6 and J is TRBJ1-1, with unresolved D. This CDR3 contains 14 residues. V lost 7 bases to trimming and J lost 1 base, with 13 bases between them. Germline CDR1 MNHNY, CDR2 SVGAGI (reference sequence). The CDR3 bases are TGTGCCAGCATCCCCGCCTTACAGAACACTGAAGCTTTCTTT. Amino acid sequence: CASIPALQNTEAFF.

The rearrangement links TRBV13 to TRBJ2-5; TRBD2 is a possible D gene (6 bases). This CDR3 has 14 residues. Between the trimmed V and J ends, which lost 5 bases and 2 bases, there was a span of 12 bases. CDR1 PRHDT and CDR2 FYEKMQ come from the germline V gene (reference sequence). The CDR3 DNA sequence: TGTGCCAGCAGCCCTGCGGACTATCAAGAGACCCAGTACTTC. Encoded protein: CASSPADYQETQYF.

V and J are TRBV5-1 and TRBJ1-1; D is unresolved. CDR1 is SGHRS, CDR2 YFSETQ, per germline. V shed 6 bases and J shed 8 bases, with 14 bases lying between them. This CDR3 spans 12 amino acids. CDR3 in amino acids: CASTEVGLEAFF. The CDR3, as DNA: TGCGCCAGCACCGAGGTGGGTCTCGAAGCTTTCTTT.

The rearrangement links TRBV9 to TRBJ2-2, with D perhaps matching TRBD1 or TRBD2 (7 bases each). CDR1 is SGDLS, CDR2 YYNGEE, per germline. V was clipped by 4 bases and J by 4 bases, with 14 bases between them. This CDR3 region has 15 residues. The CDR3 DNA is TGTGCCAGCAGCTTAGGGGGCGGGGGCACCGGGGAGCTGTTTTTT. The encoded protein is CASSLGGGGTGELFF.

The chain joins TRBV7-9 to TRBJ2-7; possible D gene TRBD1, 5 bases. V shed 3 bases and J shed 3 bases, with 12 bases lying between them. The germline V gene has CDR1 SEHNR and CDR2 FQNEAQ (reference sequence). The CDR3 loop spans 14 amino acids. CDR3 in DNA: TGTGCCAGCAGCTTCGGCCAGGGCCACTACGAGCAGTACTTC. Amino acid sequence: CASSFGQGHYEQYF.

V is TRBV19 and J is TRBJ2-7, with TRBD2 matching 13 bases. CDR1 LNHDA and CDR2 SQIVND come from the germline V gene (reference sequence). V lost 5 bases to trimming and J lost 3 bases; unmatched junction nucleotides: 10. CDR3 length: 17 amino acids. CDR3 bases: TGTGCCAGTAGTGACCTACCGGGACTAGCGGGGAGCTACGAGCAGTACTTC. Protein product: CASSDLPGLAGSYEQYF.